This TCR beta chain was identified in a study of shared clonotypes between healthy human individuals. General study points: The generation probabilities recorded for non-shared clonotypes fell below those of clonotypes shared by all four donors. A handful of donors shared approximately 5% of their naive CD4 clonotypes.

Germline CDR1 reads MDHEN; CDR2 reads SYDVKM. Trimming removed 7 bases at V and 0 bases at J, with 19 bases between. The CDR3 consists of 16 residues. Comment on this clone: What it binds is unknown.

For every subset, genomic DNA was evenly distributed across several immunoSEQ plates. Sequencing was performed with immunoSEQ multiplex PCR; in TCRdb, only in-frame clones are kept and a portion is missing. The repertoire includes over 950,000 clones, 70% to 80% of them detected once, and approximately 0.9% sits in the top ten. This receptor was obtained from a man aged 18 to 29 in good health. Some clones in this sample may be carry-over from other donors' samples. The chain is built from TRBV28 and TRBJ2-7; D possibly corresponds to TRBD2 (6 bases). The sequenced sample was memory CD4+ T cells from PBMCs. Stated subset: CD45RA-negative fraction. Here the CDR3 DNA reads TGTGCCAGCACCCCCCCGGGACTCCGGAGCTCCTACGAGCAGTACTTC. Translated: CASTPPGLRSSYEQYF.